This TCR beta chain derives from a study of OX40 agonist ivuxolimab in advanced cancers. Study background: Hepatocellular carcinoma, melanoma, renal cell or head and neck cancer was diagnosed in the dose-escalation patients. Patients were approximately 80% male with ages about 23 to 80, mean approximately 58. Prior anti-PD-1, anti-PD-L1 or anti-CTLA-4 therapy was allowed; about 39% had some.

TCRdb's copy holds only in-frame clones and misses some; the assay was immunoSEQ multiplex PCR. In the table there are more than 5,000 clones, about three fifths of which are singletons. This CDR3 comprises 16 residues. The chain is built from TRBV21-1 and TRBJ1-2. TRBV21-1 is annotated as a pseudogene. The TCR sequence derives from an adult with an advanced solid tumor such as melanoma, head and neck, liver or kidney cancer. Sample: CD4+ or CD8+ T cells sorted from blood, taken in a trial of the OX40 agonist ivuxolimab. CDR3 region: CASSKVLWLKLHGYTF. The CDR3 nucleotides read TGTGCCAGCAGCAAAGTATTGTGGCTCAAGCTTCATGGCTACACCTTC.